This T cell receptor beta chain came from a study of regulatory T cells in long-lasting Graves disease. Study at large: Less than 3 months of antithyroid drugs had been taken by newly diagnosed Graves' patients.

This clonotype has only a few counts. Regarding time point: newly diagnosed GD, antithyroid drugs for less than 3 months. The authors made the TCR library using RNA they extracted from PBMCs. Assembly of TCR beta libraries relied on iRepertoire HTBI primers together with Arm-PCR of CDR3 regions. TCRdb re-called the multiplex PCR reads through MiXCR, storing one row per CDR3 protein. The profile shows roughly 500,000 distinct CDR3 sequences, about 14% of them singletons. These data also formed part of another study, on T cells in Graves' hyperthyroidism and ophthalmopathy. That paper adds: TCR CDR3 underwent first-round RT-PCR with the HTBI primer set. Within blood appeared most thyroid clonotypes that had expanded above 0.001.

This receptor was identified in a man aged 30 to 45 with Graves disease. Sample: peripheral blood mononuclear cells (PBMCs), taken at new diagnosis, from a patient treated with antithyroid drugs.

The CDR3 reads CASSLQLDSYEQYF. In nucleotides, the CDR3 is TGTGCCAGTAGTCTTCAACTGGACTCCTACGAGCAGTACTTC. This sequence joins TRBV27 and TRBJ2-7; D is uncertain. V lost 9 bases and J 0 bases, leaving 15 bases between the germline ends. Germline V lookup: CDR1 MNHEY, CDR2 SMNVEV (reference sequence). This CDR3 comprises 14 residues.